This T cell receptor (beta chain) was retrieved from a study of blood T cell repertoires in COVID-19. Study context: Donors in the United States, Italy and Spain gave samples during acute or convalescent COVID-19. T cells, B-cell-depleted T cells, or PBMCs supplied cDNA or gDNA.

Per the original data handling: Estimated nucleated cell counts came from reference gene primer amplification. Assay used: immunoSEQ multiplex PCR; TCRdb lists only in-frame clones, some missing. From that table come the V and J calls and clone size; the DNA was used to work out D and trimming. The sample has about 210,000 clones, about 86% seen once. The sequence came from a man between 45 and 60 years old with active or convalescent COVID-19. Material: peripheral blood.

For the CDR3, the DNA is TGTGCCAGCAGCTTGACCCAGGATGAGCAGTTCTTC. Its protein is CASSLTQDEQFF. The chain has TRBV11-3 and TRBJ2-1; D uncertain. Deletions cut 3 bases from V and 8 bases from J, with 8 bases between. Germline lookup yields CDR1 SGHNT and CDR2 YENEEA. The CDR3 loop spans 12 amino acids. The full variable domain, its missing parts supplied by reference TRBV11-3 and TRBJ2-1, is EAGVVQSPRYKIIEKKQPVAFWCNPISGHNTLYWYLQNLGQGPELLIRYENEEAVDDSQLPKDRFSAERLKGVDSTLKIQPAELGDSAVYLCASSLTQDEQFFGPGTRLTVL.